The entry below gives a single TCR beta chain sequence along with its context. Its antigen is as yet unknown. RNA, once extracted, was reverse transcribed into cDNA for use as the sequencing template. This table comes from immunoSEQ multiplex PCR, and its TCRdb copy is limited to in-frame clones, with some not included. The sample includes about 290,000 clones, roughly 50% of them seen just once. Treatment described: oral pan-JAK inhibitor, 5-10 mg twice daily. Starting from PBMCs, sorting isolated CD4+ and CD8+ T cells. These data originate in a study of CD8+ T cells in alopecia areata. About the research overall: Administration of oral tofacitinib to treated patients was at 5 to 10 mg twice daily.

Looked up from germline, CDR1 is SQVTM and CDR2 is ANQGSEA. V dropped 6 bases and J dropped 0 bases, with 15 bases sitting between them. This CDR3 is built from 14 residues. Study-wide findings and caveats: Sequencing of scalp tissue also captures the resident alphabeta T cells of normal skin. Higher clonality was seen in lesional scalp than in normal scalp, especially in alopecia totalis/universalis.

The V gene is TRBV29-1, the J gene TRBJ2-7, with D unresolved. The sample was CD4+ T cells sorted from blood, taken at week 24, from a patient treated with tofacitinib. The sequence was obtained from a human donor with alopecia areata. DNA of the CDR3: TGCAGCGTGAGTACAACGGTAAGCTCCTACGAGCAGTACTTC. Protein sequence: CSVSTTVSSYEQYF.